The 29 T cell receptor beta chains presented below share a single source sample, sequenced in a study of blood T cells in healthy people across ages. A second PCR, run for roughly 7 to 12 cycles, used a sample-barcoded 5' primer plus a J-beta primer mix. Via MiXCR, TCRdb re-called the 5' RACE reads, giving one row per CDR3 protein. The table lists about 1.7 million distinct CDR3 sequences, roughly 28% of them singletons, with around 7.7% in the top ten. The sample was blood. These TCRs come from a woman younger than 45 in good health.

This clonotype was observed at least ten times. The CDR3 sequence: CSVERDSQETQYF. The CDR3 DNA follows: TGCAGCGTTGAAAGGGACAGCCAAGAGACCCAGTACTTC. This chain connects TRBV29-1 to TRBJ2-5; 7 bases map to TRBD1. V lost 2 bases, J lost 1 base, and 1 base stayed unmatched. Germline values: CDR1 SQVTM, CDR2 ANQGSEA. The CDR3 runs 13 residues.

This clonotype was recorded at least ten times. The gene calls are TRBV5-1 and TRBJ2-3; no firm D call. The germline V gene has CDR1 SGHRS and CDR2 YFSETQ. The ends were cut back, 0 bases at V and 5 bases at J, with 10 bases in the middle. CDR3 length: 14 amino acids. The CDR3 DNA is TGCGCCAGCAGCTTGGCCCTGGGTATAGATACGCAGTATTTT. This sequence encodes CASSLALGIDTQYF.

CDR3 sequence reads: CASSLTGAASMQYF. The CDR3, as DNA: TGTGCCAGCAGCTTGACCGGAGCCGCCTCTATGCAGTACTTC. The chain carries TRBV5-8 and TRBJ2-4; no clear D. Looked up from germline, CDR1 is SGHTS and CDR2 is YDEGEE. The CDR3 is made up of 14 amino acids. The ends were cut back, 1 base at V and 13 bases at J, with 18 bases in the middle.

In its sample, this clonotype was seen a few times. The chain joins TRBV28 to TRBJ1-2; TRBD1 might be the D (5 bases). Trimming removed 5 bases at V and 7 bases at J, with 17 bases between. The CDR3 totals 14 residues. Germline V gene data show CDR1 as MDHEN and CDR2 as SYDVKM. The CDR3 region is CASSGGGTEGGYTF. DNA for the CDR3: TGTGCCAGCAGTGGGGGAGGCACTGAGGGTGGCTACACCTTC.

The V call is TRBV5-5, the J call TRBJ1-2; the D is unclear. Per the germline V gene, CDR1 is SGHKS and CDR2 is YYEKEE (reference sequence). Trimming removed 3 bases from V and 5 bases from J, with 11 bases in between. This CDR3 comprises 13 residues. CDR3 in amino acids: CASSSRWEYGYTF. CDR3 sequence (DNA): TGTGCCAGCAGCTCCCGCTGGGAGTATGGCTACACCTTC.

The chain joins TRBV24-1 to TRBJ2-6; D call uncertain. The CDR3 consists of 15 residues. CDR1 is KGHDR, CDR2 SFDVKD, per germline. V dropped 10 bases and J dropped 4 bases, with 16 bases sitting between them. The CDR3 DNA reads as TGTGCCACACTCGACAACAAGCCCGGGGCCAACGTCCTGACTTTC. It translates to CATLDNKPGANVLTF.

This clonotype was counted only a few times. The CDR3 region is CSARIGAGETQYF. CDR3 bases: TGCAGTGCTAGAATCGGGGCAGGGGAGACCCAGTACTTC. The V call is TRBV20-1, the J call TRBJ2-5; the D call may be TRBD1 or TRBD2 (5 bases each). The CDR3 sequence is 13 residues long. CDR1 is DFQATT and CDR2 is SNEGSKA in the germline V gene (reference sequence). The V and J ends lost 2 bases and 5 bases respectively, with 12 bases between them.

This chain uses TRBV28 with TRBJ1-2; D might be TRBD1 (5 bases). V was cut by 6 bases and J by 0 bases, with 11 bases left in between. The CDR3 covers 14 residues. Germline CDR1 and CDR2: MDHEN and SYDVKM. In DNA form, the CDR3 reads TGTGCCAGCAGGGGGACGGAAACTAACTATGGCTACACCTTC. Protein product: CASRGTETNYGYTF.

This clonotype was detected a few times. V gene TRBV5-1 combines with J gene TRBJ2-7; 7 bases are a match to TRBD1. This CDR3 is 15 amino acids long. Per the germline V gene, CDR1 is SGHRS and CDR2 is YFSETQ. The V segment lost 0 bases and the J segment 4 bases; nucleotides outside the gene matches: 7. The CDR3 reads CASSLEMTGIYEQYF. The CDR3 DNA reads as TGCGCCAGCAGCTTGGAGATGACAGGGATTTACGAGCAGTACTTC.

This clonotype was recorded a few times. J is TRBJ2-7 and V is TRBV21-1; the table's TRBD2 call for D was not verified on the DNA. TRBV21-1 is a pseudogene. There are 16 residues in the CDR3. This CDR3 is CASSKTSSLRNGEQYF. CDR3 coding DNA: TGTGCCAGCAGCAAAACCTCTAGTCTCCGGAACGGCGAGCAGTACTTC.

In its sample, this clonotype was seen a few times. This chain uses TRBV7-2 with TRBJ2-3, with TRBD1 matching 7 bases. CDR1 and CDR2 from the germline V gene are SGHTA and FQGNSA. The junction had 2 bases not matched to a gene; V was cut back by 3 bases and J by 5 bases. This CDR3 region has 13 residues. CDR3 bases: TGTGCCAGCAGCTTCGCAGGGGGAGATACGCAGTATTTT. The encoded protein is CASSFAGGDTQYF.

The CDR3 here is CSARDFTGTSGETQYF. The CDR3 nucleotides read TGCAGTGCTAGAGATTTCACCGGGACTAGCGGGGAGACCCAGTACTTC. This chain uses TRBV20-1 with TRBJ2-5; 12 bases are a match to TRBD2. J was trimmed by 5 bases and V by 0 bases; bases with no gene match: 7. Germline V CDR1 and CDR2: DFQATT, SNEGSKA (reference sequence). This CDR3 region has 16 residues.

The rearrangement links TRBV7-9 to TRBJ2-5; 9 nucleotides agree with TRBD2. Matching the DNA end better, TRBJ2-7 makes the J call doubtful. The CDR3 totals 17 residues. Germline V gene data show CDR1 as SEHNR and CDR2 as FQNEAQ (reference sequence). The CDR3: CASSLDFAAGLAIEQYF. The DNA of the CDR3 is TGTGCCAGCAGCTTAGACTTCGCTGCGGGACTAGCAATCGAGCAGTACTTC.

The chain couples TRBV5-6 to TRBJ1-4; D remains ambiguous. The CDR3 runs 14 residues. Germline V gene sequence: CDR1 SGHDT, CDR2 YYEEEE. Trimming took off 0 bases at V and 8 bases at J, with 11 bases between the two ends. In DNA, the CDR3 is TGTGCCAGCAGCTTGGGTAGGGTTGGCGAAAAACTGTTTTTT. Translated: CASSLGRVGEKLFF. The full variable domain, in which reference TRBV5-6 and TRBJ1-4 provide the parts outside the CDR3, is DAGVTQSPTHLIKTRGQQVTLRCSPKSGHDTVSWYQQALGQGPQFIFQYYEEEERQRGNFPDRFSGHQFPNYSSELNVNALLLGDSALYLCASSLGRVGEKLFFGSGTQLSVL.

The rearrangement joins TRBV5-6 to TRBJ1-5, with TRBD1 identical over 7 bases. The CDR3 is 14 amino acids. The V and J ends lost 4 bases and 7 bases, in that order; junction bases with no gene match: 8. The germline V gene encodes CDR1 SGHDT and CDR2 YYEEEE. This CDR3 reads CASSGERGRQPQHF. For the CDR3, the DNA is TGTGCCAGCAGCGGAGAGAGGGGGCGGCAGCCCCAGCATTTT.

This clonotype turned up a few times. The chain's CDR3 is CAASGTGNQPQHF. The CDR3 nucleotides are TGTGCCGCGTCCGGGACAGGTAATCAGCCCCAGCATTTT. The rearrangement joins TRBV10-3 to TRBJ1-5, with 8 bases fitting TRBD1. Losses at the gene ends were 11 bases for V and 4 bases for J; bases not matched to a gene: 7. Germline loops: CDR1 ENHRY, CDR2 SYGVKD. The CDR3 length is 13 residues.

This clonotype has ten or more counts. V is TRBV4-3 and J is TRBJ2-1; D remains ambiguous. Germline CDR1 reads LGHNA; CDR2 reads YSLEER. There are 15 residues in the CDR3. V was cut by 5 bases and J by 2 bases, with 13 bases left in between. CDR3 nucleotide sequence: TGCGCCAGCAGCTCCCGGGTAGCCGCCTACAATGAGCAGTTCTTC. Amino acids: CASSSRVAAYNEQFF.

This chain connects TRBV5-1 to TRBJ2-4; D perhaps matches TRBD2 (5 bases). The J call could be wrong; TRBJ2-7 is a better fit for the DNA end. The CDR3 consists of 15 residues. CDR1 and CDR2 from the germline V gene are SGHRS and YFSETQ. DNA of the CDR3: TGCGCCAGCAGCATGGATCGGCAGGCGGGCTACGAGCAGTACTTC. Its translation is CASSMDRQAGYEQYF.

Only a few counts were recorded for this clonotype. The CDR3 is CASTRRTSDYNEQYF. In DNA, the CDR3 is TGTGCCAGCACCCGACGGACTAGCGACTACAATGAGCAGTACTTC. V usage is TRBV12-3 or TRBV12-4 and J usage is TRBJ2-1; 9 positions match TRBD2. The J call is doubtful: the DNA matches TRBJ2-7 better. This CDR3 is 15 amino acids long.

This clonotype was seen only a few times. The CDR3 loop is CASSLDGEGELFF. The CDR3 nucleotides are TGCGCCAGCAGCTTGGATGGGGAGGGGGAGCTGTTTTTT. The V gene is TRBV5-1, the J gene TRBJ2-2; tentatively, D is TRBD2 (5 bases). V lost 0 bases to trimming and J lost 8 bases, with 8 bases between them. Per germline, CDR1 SGHRS and CDR2 YFSETQ. The CDR3 is 13 residues long.

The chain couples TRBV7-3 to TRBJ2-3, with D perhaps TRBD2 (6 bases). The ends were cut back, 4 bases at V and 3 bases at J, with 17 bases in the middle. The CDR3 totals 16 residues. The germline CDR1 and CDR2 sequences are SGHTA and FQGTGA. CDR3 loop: CASSSGLRGPTDTQYF. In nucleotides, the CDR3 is TGTGCCAGCAGCTCGGGGTTGCGGGGACCGACAGATACGCAGTATTTT.

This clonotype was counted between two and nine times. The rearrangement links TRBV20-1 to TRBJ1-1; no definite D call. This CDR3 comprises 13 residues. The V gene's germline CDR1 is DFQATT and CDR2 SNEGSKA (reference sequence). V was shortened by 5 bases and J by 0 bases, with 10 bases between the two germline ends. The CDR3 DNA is TGCAGTGCTTGGGTAGGGTTGAACACTGAAGCTTTCTTT. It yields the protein CSAWVGLNTEAFF.

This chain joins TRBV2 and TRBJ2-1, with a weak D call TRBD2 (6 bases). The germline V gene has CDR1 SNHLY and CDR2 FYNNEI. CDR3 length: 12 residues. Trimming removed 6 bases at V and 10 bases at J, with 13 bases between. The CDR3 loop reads CASRSQGGEQFF. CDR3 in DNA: TGTGCCAGCAGGTCCCAGGGAGGAGAGCAGTTCTTC. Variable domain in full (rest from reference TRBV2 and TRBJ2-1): EPEVTQTPSHQVTQMGQEVILRCVPISNHLYFYWYRQILGQKVEFLVSFYNNEISEKSEIFDDQFSVERPDGSNFTLKIRSTKLEDSAMYFCASRSQGGEQFFGPGTRLTVL.

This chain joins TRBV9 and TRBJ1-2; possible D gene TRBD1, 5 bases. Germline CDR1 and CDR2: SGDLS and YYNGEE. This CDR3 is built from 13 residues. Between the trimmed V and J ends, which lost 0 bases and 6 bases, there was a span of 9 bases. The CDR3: CASSVGGTHGYTF. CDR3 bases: TGTGCCAGCAGCGTAGGAGGGACCCATGGCTACACCTTC.

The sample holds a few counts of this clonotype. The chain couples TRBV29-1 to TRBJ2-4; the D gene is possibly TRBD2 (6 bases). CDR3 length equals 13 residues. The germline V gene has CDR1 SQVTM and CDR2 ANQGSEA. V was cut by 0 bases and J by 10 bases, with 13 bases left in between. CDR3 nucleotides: TGCAGCGTTGAAGAGGTGAGCCGGGGGATTCAGTACTTC. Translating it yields CSVEEVSRGIQYF.

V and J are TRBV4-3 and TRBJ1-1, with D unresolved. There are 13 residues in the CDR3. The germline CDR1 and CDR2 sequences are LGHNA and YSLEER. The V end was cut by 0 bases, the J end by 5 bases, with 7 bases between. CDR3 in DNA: TGCGCCAGCAGCCAAGACCGACGAACTGAAGCTTTCTTT. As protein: CASSQDRRTEAFF.

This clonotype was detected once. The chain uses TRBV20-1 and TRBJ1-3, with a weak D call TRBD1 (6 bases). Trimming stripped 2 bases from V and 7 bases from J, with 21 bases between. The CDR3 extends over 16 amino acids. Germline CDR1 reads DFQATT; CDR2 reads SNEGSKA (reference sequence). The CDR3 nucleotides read TGCAGTGCTAGATCCCTCTTTACAGGGACTGTGAACACCATATATTTT. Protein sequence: CSARSLFTGTVNTIYF.

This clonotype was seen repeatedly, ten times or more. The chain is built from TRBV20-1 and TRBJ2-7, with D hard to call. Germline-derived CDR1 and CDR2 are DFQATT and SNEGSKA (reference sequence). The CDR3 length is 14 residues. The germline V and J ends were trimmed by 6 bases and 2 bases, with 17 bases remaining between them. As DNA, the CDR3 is TGCAGTGCGAGCAGTTCGTTGAGAGCCTACGAGCAGTACTTC. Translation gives CSASSSLRAYEQYF.

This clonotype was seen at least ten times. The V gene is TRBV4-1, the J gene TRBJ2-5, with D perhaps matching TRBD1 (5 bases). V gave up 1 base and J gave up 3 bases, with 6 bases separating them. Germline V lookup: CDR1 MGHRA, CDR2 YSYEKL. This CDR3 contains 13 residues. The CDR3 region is CASSQAREETQYF. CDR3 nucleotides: TGCGCCAGCAGCCAAGCCAGGGAAGAGACCCAGTACTTC.